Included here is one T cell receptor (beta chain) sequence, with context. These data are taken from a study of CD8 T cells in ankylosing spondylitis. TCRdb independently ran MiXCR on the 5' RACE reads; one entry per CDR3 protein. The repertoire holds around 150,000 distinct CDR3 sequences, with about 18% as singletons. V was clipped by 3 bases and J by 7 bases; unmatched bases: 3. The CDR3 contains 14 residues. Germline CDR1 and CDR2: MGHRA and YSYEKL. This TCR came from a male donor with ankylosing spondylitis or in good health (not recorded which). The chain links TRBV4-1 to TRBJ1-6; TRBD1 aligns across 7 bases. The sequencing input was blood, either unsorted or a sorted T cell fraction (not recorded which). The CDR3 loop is CASSQTGNNSPLHF. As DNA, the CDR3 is TGCGCCAGCAGCCAGACAGGGAACAATTCACCCCTCCACTTT.